This T cell receptor beta chain derives from a study of blood T cell repertoires in COVID-19. Study as a whole: Sites in the United States, Italy and Spain provided acute and convalescent COVID-19 samples. PBMCs, B-cell-depleted T cells, or T cells provided the cDNA or gDNA that made up the material.

As processed by the authors: Estimation of nucleated cell counts relied on the amplification of reference gene primers. Clones were read by immunoSEQ multiplex PCR, and TCRdb kept only the in-frame ones, dropping some. V, J and clone size reflect that table, while D and trimming were determined from the DNA. Of under 200,000 clones in the sample, around nine tenths were seen once. The TCR sequence derives from a man between 18 and 35 years old with active or convalescent COVID-19. The specimen was peripheral blood.

As DNA, the CDR3 is TGTGCCAGTAGTATAGATGGGGACAGGGGGAAAAGGGGTGAAGCTTTCTTT. Its protein product is CASSIDGDRGKRGEAFF. The chain recombines TRBV19 with TRBJ1-1; 11 bases map to TRBD1. The CDR3 has 17 amino acids. CDR1 is LNHDA and CDR2 is SQIVND in the germline V gene (reference sequence). Germline trimming cut 0 bases from V and 7 bases from J; bases unmatched to any gene: 10.